The clone carrying this T cell receptor (beta chain) was recorded a few times. Its antigen remains unknown. Using its own MiXCR run on the reads, TCRdb lists one record per CDR3 protein. The table shows hundreds of thousands of distinct CDR3 sequences, with about 30% occurring only once. The data were taken from a study of T cell repertoires in cytomegalovirus infection. The overall study: Matching HLA type and CMV infection were both indicated by public TCR beta signatures. General observations from the study: CMV carriers with the relevant HLA were identified by cumulative public TCR beta family frequency.

V lost 8 bases, J lost 0 bases, and 10 bases lay in between. The CDR3 sequence is 14 residues long. From germline, CDR1 is LNHDA and CDR2 SQIVND (reference sequence). The sample in question was cultured PBMCs, obtained from culture after CMV antigen stimulation. The chain recombines TRBV19 with TRBJ1-4, with a tentative D call TRBD1 (5 bases). This receptor was taken from a human donor in good health (CMV status not recorded). Some clones in this sample may be carry-over from other donors' samples. The CDR3 nucleotides are TGTGCCAGTCGGGACCCTGCAACTAATGAAAAACTGTTTTTT. It specifies CASRDPATNEKLFF.